Each of the 23 T cell receptor beta chains below was sequenced from the same sample in a study of Ad26.COV2.S vaccination and SARS-CoV-2 variants. The assay was immunoSEQ multiplex PCR, and TCRdb's table has in-frame clones only and misses some. The data show 380,000 or so clones, with roughly 90% seen just once and about 11% held by the top ten. As for treatment: around 19 received Ad26.COV2.S at low or high dose, single or two shots; roughly 5 received placebo; per-sample allocation not given. Each sample was drawn 63 days after the first injection (of vaccine or placebo). The sequencing here drew on peripheral blood, taken in a trial of Ad26.COV2.S vaccine versus placebo. These receptors all stem from a person between 18 and 59 years old who received the Ad26.COV2.S COVID-19 vaccine or a placebo.

A single count supports this clone. CDR3 region: CATSRDSNEKLFF. Here the CDR3 DNA reads TGTGCCACCAGCAGAGACAGTAATGAAAAACTGTTTTTT. The V call is TRBV15, the J call TRBJ1-4; D remains ambiguous. Per the germline V gene, CDR1 is LNHNV and CDR2 is YYDKDF (reference sequence). This CDR3 spans 13 amino acids. Trimming cost V 0 bases and J 4 bases, with 3 bases left between them.

This chain links TRBV7-9 with TRBJ1-6; D remains unclear. The CDR3 sequence is 12 residues long. V was pared by 1 base and J by 15 bases, with 10 bases between. Germline V gene sequence: CDR1 SEHNR, CDR2 FQNEAQ (reference sequence). The CDR3 region is CASSLDFSHLHF. For the CDR3, the DNA is TGTGCCAGCAGCTTAGACTTTTCTCACCTCCACTTT.

The chain couples TRBV6-5 to TRBJ1-1; D may be TRBD1 (6 bases). V lost 2 bases and J 5 bases, leaving 12 bases between the germline ends. Germline values: CDR1 MNHEY, CDR2 SVGAGI. The CDR3 is made up of 14 amino acids. The CDR3 nucleotides read TGTGCCAGCAGTTACGGACAGAGATCTACTGAAGCTTTCTTT. Translation: CASSYGQRSTEAFF.

This chain's CDR3 is CASSLVQGSTDTQYF. CDR3 DNA: TGCGCCAGCAGCTTGGTCCAGGGTAGCACAGATACGCAGTATTTT. The chain couples TRBV5-1 to TRBJ2-3; D is perhaps TRBD1 (5 bases). V gave up 0 bases and J gave up 0 bases, with 8 bases separating them. The CDR3 runs 15 residues. Germline values: CDR1 SGHRS, CDR2 YFSETQ.

The V and J genes are TRBV4-1 and TRBJ2-1, with a possible D match to TRBD1 (6 bases). Germline V gene lookup returns CDR1 MGHRA and CDR2 YSYEKL. Between the trimmed V and J ends, which lost 1 base and 7 bases, there was a span of 17 bases. The CDR3 covers 16 residues. Here the CDR3 reads CASSQVGTLRGNEQFF. The CDR3 region has the DNA TGCGCCAGCAGCCAAGTTGGGACCCTCAGGGGAAATGAGCAGTTCTTC.

This clone was observed a single time. The chain couples TRBV6-1 to TRBJ1-5; 8 bases align to TRBD1. This CDR3 is built from 16 residues. J was trimmed by 0 bases and V by 2 bases; bases with no gene match: 3. Germline V gene data show CDR1 as MNHNS and CDR2 as SASEGT. The CDR3: CASSEWDRISNQPQHF. The CDR3 region has the DNA TGTGCCAGCAGTGAATGGGACAGGATTAGCAATCAGCCCCAGCATTTT.

The gene calls are TRBV10-3 and TRBJ2-7; D is unresolved. V was trimmed by 3 bases and J by 4 bases, leaving 10 bases between them. Germline V gene sequence: CDR1 ENHRY, CDR2 SYGVKD. The CDR3 runs to 13 residues. CDR3 residues: CAISERNSYEQYF. The CDR3 DNA reads as TGTGCCATCAGTGAACGAAATTCTTACGAGCAGTACTTC.

The genes are TRBV6-2 or TRBV6-3 and TRBJ2-5; the D gene is possibly TRBD1 (5 bases). The CDR3 runs to 13 residues. The V gene lost 5 bases and the J gene lost 3 bases, with 10 bases spanning the gap. Germline-derived CDR1 and CDR2 are MNHEY and SVGEGT. CDR3 sequence reads: CASSRDSKETQYF. The CDR3, as DNA: TGTGCCAGCAGTCGCGACAGTAAAGAGACCCAGTACTTC.

The chain uses TRBV6-5 and TRBJ1-1, with D maybe TRBD1 (6 bases). This CDR3 has 13 residues. V lost 5 bases and J 10 bases, leaving 17 bases between the germline ends. Germline lookup yields CDR1 MNHEY and CDR2 SVGAGI. Here the CDR3 reads CASSHYPGAVAFF. The CDR3 DNA sequence: TGTGCCAGCAGTCATTATCCGGGGGCTGTAGCTTTCTTT.

The genes are TRBV28 and TRBJ1-2; unclear D gene. This CDR3 comprises 15 residues. Trimming took off 2 bases at V and 1 base at J, with 11 bases between the two ends. Germline V gives CDR1 MDHEN, CDR2 SYDVKM. DNA for the CDR3: TGTGCCAGCAGTTTACTCGGGCAGAATAACTATGGCTACACCTTC. This gives the protein CASSLLGQNNYGYTF.

V and J are TRBV2 and TRBJ2-2; 9 bases are shared with TRBD2. The CDR3 spans 15 residues. J lost 4 bases, V lost 8 bases, and 8 bases had no gene match. Germline loops: CDR1 SNHLY, CDR2 FYNNEI. The CDR3 region has the DNA TGTGCCAGCTCGATAGCGGGAGTGGTCACCGGGGAGCTGTTTTTT. Its protein product is CASSIAGVVTGELFF.

This clone was recorded only once. The CDR3 nucleotides read TGTGCCAGCAGTCGCCGATCGGACAGAAGAACTGAAGCTTTCTTT. This encodes CASSRRSDRRTEAFF. This chain links TRBV28 with TRBJ1-1; D is possibly TRBD1 (6 bases). Deletions cut 5 bases from V and 5 bases from J, with 18 bases between. The CDR3 is 15 amino acids. Germline CDR1 is MDHEN and CDR2 is SYDVKM.

This sequence joins TRBV19 and TRBJ1-2, with no clear D. CDR1 and CDR2 (germline): LNHDA, SQIVND (reference sequence). The ends were cut back, 2 bases at V and 0 bases at J, with 13 bases in the middle. The CDR3 loop spans 16 amino acids. CDR3 bases: TGTGCCAGTAGTATAACAGCCCAACCGTCTAACTATGGCTACACCTTC. Translating gives CASSITAQPSNYGYTF. Full variable domain (missing parts from reference TRBV19 and TRBJ1-2): DGGITQSPKYLFRKEGQNVTLSCEQNLNHDAMYWYRQDPGQGLRLIYYSQIVNDFQKGDIAEGYSVSREKKESFPLTVTSAQKNPTAFYLCASSITAQPSNYGYTFGSGTRLTVV.

The rearrangement uses TRBV24-1 and TRBJ2-3; 7 nucleotides line up with TRBD2. CDR1 and CDR2 (germline): KGHDR, SFDVKD. The junction had 15 bases not matched to a gene; V was cut back by 3 bases and J by 7 bases. CDR3 length: 17 residues. The CDR3: CATSDPGRREGVNTQYF. The DNA of the CDR3 is TGTGCCACCAGTGATCCCGGACGAAGGGAGGGAGTAAATACGCAGTATTTT.

In DNA form, the CDR3 reads TGTGCCAGCAGCTTAGCTAGCGGGTACTCCTACGAGCAGTACTTC. The encoded protein is CASSLASGYSYEQYF. The chain uses TRBV7-9 and TRBJ2-7; TRBD2 matches 7 bases. Germline CDR1 reads SEHNR; CDR2 reads FQNEAQ (reference sequence). J lost 0 bases, V lost 0 bases, and 2 bases had no gene match. CDR3 length: 15 residues. Full variable domain (remainder filled in from reference TRBV7-9 and TRBJ2-7): DTGVSQNPRHKITKRGQNVTFRCDPISEHNRLYWYRQTLGQGPEFLTYFQNEAQLEKSRLLSDRFSAERPKGSFSTLEIQRTEQGDSAMYLCASSLASGYSYEQYFGPGTRLTVT.

About this clone: A far larger clone is just one base off, so this is likely a read error. This same CDR3 is encoded by further DNA sequences in the sample. V is TRBV5-6 and J is TRBJ2-7; D is unclear. Germline CDR1 is SGHDT and CDR2 is YYEEEE. Trimming removed 2 bases from V and 0 bases from J, with 3 bases in between. The CDR3 contains 12 residues. This CDR3 is CASSFSSYEQYF. The CDR3 DNA sequence: TGTGCCAGCAGCTTTAGCTCCTACGAGCAGTACTTC. Full variable domain (rest looked up from reference TRBV5-6 and TRBJ2-7): DAGVTQSPTHLIKTRGQQVTLRCSPKSGHDTVSWYQQALGQGPQFIFQYYEEEERQRGNFPDRFSGHQFPNYSSELNVNALLLGDSALYLCASSFSSYEQYFGPGTRLTVT.

The chain combines TRBV27 with TRBJ2-4; D could derive from TRBD1 or TRBD2 (5 bases each). Trimming left V 5 bases short and J 0 bases short, with 14 bases between. Germline V CDR1 and CDR2: MNHEY, SMNVEV (reference sequence). CDR3 length: 16 residues. For the CDR3, the DNA is TGTGCCAGCAGTACCCGGGGCTATACAGCCAAAAACATTCAGTACTTC. Amino acids: CASSTRGYTAKNIQYF.

The chain carries TRBV27 and TRBJ1-5; the D is unclear. Germline V gives CDR1 MNHEY, CDR2 SMNVEV (reference sequence). The CDR3 spans 14 residues. The ends were cut back, 3 bases at V and 3 bases at J, with 9 bases in the middle. The CDR3 DNA sequence: TGTGCCAGCAGTTTTTTGGGATCCAATCAGCCCCAGCATTTT. Its translation is CASSFLGSNQPQHF.

This chain joins TRBV7-9 and TRBJ2-5; no definite D call. The V end lost 1 base, the J end lost 5 bases, and 11 bases lay between the germline ends. CDR1 is SEHNR, CDR2 FQNEAQ, per germline (reference sequence). The CDR3 covers 14 residues. The CDR3 region is CASSLEGRRETQYF. The CDR3 DNA follows: TGTGCCAGCAGCTTAGAGGGCAGACGGGAGACCCAGTACTTC.

This clone was picked up one time. The rearrangement uses TRBV12-3 or TRBV12-4 and TRBJ2-2; possible D gene TRBD1, 5 bases. The CDR3 consists of 13 residues. V lost 6 bases and J lost 4, with 9 bases in between. Here the CDR3 reads CASRFRVTGELFF. CDR3 nucleotide sequence: TGTGCCAGCAGGTTCAGGGTCACCGGGGAGCTGTTTTTT.

The table lists this clone with a few counts. This sequence joins TRBV27 and TRBJ1-1; possible D gene TRBD1, 6 bases. The CDR3 covers 15 residues. Trimming removed 1 base at V and 3 bases at J, with 12 bases between. CDR1 is MNHEY, CDR2 SMNVEV, per germline (reference sequence). CDR3 in amino acids: CASSLFGGLYTEAFF. In DNA, the CDR3 is TGTGCCAGCAGTTTATTTGGGGGGCTCTACACTGAAGCTTTCTTT.

This clone was found once. J is TRBJ2-6 and V is TRBV19; D is uncertain. The CDR3 loop spans 14 amino acids. Looked up from germline, CDR1 is LNHDA and CDR2 is SQIVND (reference sequence). V was clipped by 10 bases and J by 0 bases, with 10 bases between them. In nucleotides, the CDR3 is TGTGCCACCTCAGATATCTCTGGGGCCAACGTCCTGACTTTC. Encoded protein: CATSDISGANVLTF.

This chain's CDR3 is CASSSRTQTYEQYF. The DNA for the CDR3 is TGCGCCAGCAGCTCCAGGACGCAAACCTACGAGCAGTACTTC. This chain links TRBV5-1 with TRBJ2-7, with no clear D. The ends were cut back, 3 bases at V and 2 bases at J, with 12 bases in the middle. The CDR3 is 14 residues long. Germline CDR1 SGHRS, CDR2 YFSETQ.